This paragraph covers one T cell receptor beta chain sequence. This CDR3 has 17 amino acids. Germline lookup yields CDR1 LGHDT and CDR2 YNNKEL (reference sequence). The V end lost 0 bases, the J end lost 2 bases, and 14 bases lay between the germline ends. This sample is drawn from a study of blood T cells in healthy people across ages. The authors ran a second PCR of 7 to 11 cycles using a sample-barcoded 5' primer and a J-beta primer mix. Every cDNA molecule bore a tag from a template-switch adaptor containing 12 random nucleotides. TCRdb reprocessed the 5' RACE reads with MiXCR, giving one entry per CDR3 protein. The repertoire holds 800,000 to 950,000 distinct CDR3 sequences, with about 27% as singletons. This same sample was also part of a study on T cells of mothers and their children. From that second work: The authors identified no persistent microchimeric T cell clones.

This TCR was recovered from a middle-aged woman in good health. V usage is TRBV3-1 and J usage is TRBJ2-1, with D perhaps TRBD2 (6 bases). Specimen: blood. The CDR3 is CASSQDPTSTAYNEQFF. DNA of the CDR3: TGTGCCAGCAGCCAAGACCCAACTAGCACAGCCTACAATGAGCAGTTCTTC.